This record concerns one T cell receptor (beta chain) sequence. Its antigen remains unidentified. A much more abundant neighbour one base away suggests this may be a read error. This sample was taken from a study of T cells in Graves' hyperthyroidism and ophthalmopathy. Study-level findings and limits: Blood held most thyroid clonotypes expanded above 0.001 frequency.

The germline gives CDR1 LNHDA, CDR2 SQIVND (reference sequence). This CDR3 region has 16 residues. Germline trimming cut 10 bases from V and 5 bases from J; bases unmatched to any gene: 12. Reasons for excluding patients were uncontrolled infection, other autoimmune disease, pregnancy or lactation. The diagnoses drew upon clinical symptoms, serum thyroxine and TRAb, thyroid ultrasound and orbital computed tomography. TCR beta CDR3 regions were amplified from RNA transcripts. The TCR CDR3 was amplified in a first-round RT-PCR using the HTBI primer set. TCRdb used MiXCR to reprocess the multiplex PCR reads, holding one entry per CDR3 protein. The sample records roughly 240,000 distinct CDR3 sequences, 24% being singletons.

The rearrangement uses TRBV19 and TRBJ2-2, with 11 positions matching TRBD2. This TCR derives from a woman aged 40 to 49 with Graves' ophthalmopathy. Sequencing was performed on blood. Here the CDR3 reads CATTGTSGRWTGELFF. CDR3 nucleotides: TGTGCCACTACCGGGACTAGCGGTCGCTGGACCGGGGAGCTGTTTTTT.